The entry that follows covers one TCR beta chain sequence. Using immunoSEQ multiplex PCR, the repertoire was profiled, and TCRdb retains in-frame clones only, with some absent. The sample shows 50,000 or so clones, 70% to 90% of them seen only once. The sample is drawn from a study of PD-L1 blockade in urothelial cancer. As for the study in general: Patients' histories included 0 to 3 prior chemotherapy regimens. Analysis of the blood was performed 3 weeks (second dose) and 6 weeks after treatment start.

The specimen was PBMCs, collected around atezolizumab (anti-PD-L1) treatment. The TCR originated in a man aged 60 to 75 with urothelial cancer.

This CDR3 is CASSSSSQGIKVYTF. The CDR3 nucleotides read TGTGCCAGCAGTTCCTCCTCGCAGGGTATCAAGGTATACACCTTC. This chain connects TRBV27 to TRBJ1-2; tentative D call: TRBD1 (5 bases). The CDR3 is made up of 15 amino acids. Deletions cut 4 bases from V and 11 bases from J, with 23 bases between. CDR1 is MNHEY and CDR2 is SMNVEV in the germline V gene (reference sequence).